This passage covers 10 T cell receptor beta chains from one sample sequenced in a study of blood T cell repertoires in COVID-19 (TCRdb year 2020). Receptor amplification or capture employed the immunoSEQ multiplex PCR assay. TCRdb stores this immuneACCESS table with in-frame sequences only. Part of the clones is absent; in the studies checked, under half of the shortfall reflects unresolved V genes, and no reason is known for the rest. The sample has some 99,000 clones on record, approximately 87% of them singletons. Clones ranked in the top ten supply roughly 18% of the sample. The specimen sequenced was peripheral blood. The receptors here all came from a woman aged 55 to 70 with acute or convalescent COVID-19.

This chain joins TRBV30 and TRBJ1-5; tentatively, D is TRBD1 (6 bases). V lost 2 bases, J lost 5 bases, and 13 bases lay in between. Germline-derived CDR1 and CDR2 are GTSNPN and SVGIG (reference sequence). The CDR3 contains 14 residues. The CDR3 sequence is CAWSWKGGDQPQHF. The CDR3 DNA sequence: TGTGCCTGGAGTTGGAAGGGGGGGGATCAGCCCCAGCATTTT.

The chain uses TRBV5-1 and TRBJ2-7, with 14 bases matching TRBD2. Germline V CDR1 and CDR2: SGHRS, YFSETQ. The CDR3 has 16 amino acids. After removal of 3 bases from V and 5 bases from J, the junction contained 7 bases not matched to a gene. The CDR3 here is CASSSQGGLAGDEQYF. CDR3 DNA sequence: TGCGCCAGCAGCTCTCAGGGGGGACTAGCGGGAGACGAGCAGTACTTC.

V and J are TRBV28 and TRBJ1-5, with TRBD1 matching 7 bases. The J segment lost 0 bases and the V segment lost 7 bases, leaving 6 bases of the junction unmatched. Germline V gives CDR1 MDHEN, CDR2 SYDVKM. The CDR3 length is 15 residues. The DNA for the CDR3 is TGTGCCAGCATTACAGGGGTCTATAGCAATCAGCCCCAGCATTTT. Encoded protein: CASITGVYSNQPQHF.

This clone was counted only a few times. CDR3 sequence reads: CASSYLSQGAYEQYF. The CDR3, as DNA: TGTGCCAGCAGTTACTTGTCGCAGGGGGCCTACGAGCAGTACTTC. V and J are TRBV6-2 or TRBV6-3 and TRBJ2-7; the match to TRBD1 covers 7 bases. This CDR3 is 15 amino acids long. Trimming took 1 base from V and 2 from J; bases not matched to a gene: 5. The germline CDR1 and CDR2 sequences are MNHEY and SVGEGT.

The CDR3 sequence: CATSDAGSYEQYF. The CDR3 bases are TGTGCCACCAGTGATGCGGGATCCTACGAGCAGTACTTC. The rearrangement uses TRBV24-1 and TRBJ2-7; the D gene is possibly TRBD2 (6 bases). Germline V gene sequence: CDR1 KGHDR, CDR2 SFDVKD. V lost 3 bases and J lost 1, with 6 bases in between. This CDR3 spans 13 amino acids.

The chain has TRBV19 and TRBJ1-2; possibly TRBD1 for D (5 bases). The V end lost 4 bases, the J end lost 3 bases, and 15 bases lay between the germline ends. Germline V gene sequence: CDR1 LNHDA, CDR2 SQIVND (reference sequence). The CDR3 loop spans 15 amino acids. The CDR3 DNA reads as TGTGCCAGTAGTACGGCCCTCGGGGGAGACTATGGCTACACCTTC. Protein sequence: CASSTALGGDYGYTF.

This chain uses TRBV6-4 with TRBJ2-6; no clear D gene. Germline V CDR1 and CDR2: MRHNA, SNTAGT. The V and J ends lost 3 bases and 2 bases respectively, with 14 bases between them. The CDR3 spans 17 residues. This CDR3 is CASSENVEPPGANVLTF. As DNA, the CDR3 is TGTGCCAGCAGTGAAAATGTTGAGCCCCCTGGGGCCAACGTCCTGACTTTC.

The gene calls are TRBV6-5 and TRBJ1-2, with 8 positions matching TRBD1. V shed 6 bases, J shed 2 bases, and the junction held 8 bases outside the gene matches. The CDR3 spans 15 residues. CDR1 and CDR2 (germline): MNHEY, SVGAGI. CDR3 amino acids: CASSSGQVGNYGYTF. In nucleotides, the CDR3 is TGTGCCAGCAGCTCGGGACAGGTGGGGAACTATGGCTACACCTTC.

The chain is built from TRBV7-9 and TRBJ1-5; D call uncertain. CDR3 length: 14 residues. The germline gives CDR1 SEHNR, CDR2 FQNEAQ (reference sequence). Trimming removed 5 bases at V and 0 bases at J, with 8 bases between. CDR3: CASSPLNSNQPQHF. As DNA, the CDR3 is TGTGCCAGCAGCCCTCTAAATAGCAATCAGCCCCAGCATTTT.

This chain links TRBV7-6 with TRBJ2-3; 12 nucleotides match TRBD1. Per the germline V gene, CDR1 is SGHVS and CDR2 is FNYEAQ. V trimming: 3 bases; J trimming: 5 bases; junction bases outside the gene matches: 12. The CDR3 runs 18 residues. The CDR3 DNA follows: TGTGCCAGCAGCTTCCTCGACCCCCGGGACAGGGGGCAAGATACGCAGTATTTT. Its protein product is CASSFLDPRDRGQDTQYF.